This TCR beta chain comes out of a study of blood T cell repertoires in COVID-19. Turning to the study itself: Specimens from acute and convalescent COVID-19 originated in the United States, Italy and Spain. T cells, B-cell-depleted T cells, or PBMCs provided the cDNA or gDNA that served as material.

This CDR3 has 15 residues. The germline V gene has CDR1 LGHNA and CDR2 YSLEER. Trimming removed 5 bases from V and 0 bases from J, with 11 bases in between. Methods used by the authors: Reference gene primer amplification gave estimated nucleated cell counts. Measured with immunoSEQ multiplex PCR; TCRdb has only the in-frame clones, and not every one. The D gene and trimming were derived from the DNA, and the V and J assignments and clone size from that table. The table includes 20,000 to 25,000 clones, around 90% detected once. Sequenced input: peripheral blood. The sequence was collected from a woman older than 75 with active COVID-19. The chain combines TRBV4-3 with TRBJ2-4; TRBD1 is a possible D gene (5 bases). The CDR3 bases are TGCGCCAGCAGCGACAGCTTACTAGCCAAAAACATTCAGTACTTC. As protein: CASSDSLLAKNIQYF.